Shown below are 8 T cell receptor beta chains from a single sample sequenced in a study of metastatic and nonmetastatic thyroid tumors. No patient had received any treatment before thyroid surgery. With MiXCR, TCRdb called clones anew from the PCR reads. The sample consists of approximately 15,000 clones, under 25% of them appearing once. The sequencing input was adjacent normal tissue. The receptors here all came from a female donor with papillary thyroid cancer or a benign thyroid nodule (not recorded which). Some clones in this sample may be carry-over from other donors' samples.

This clone was counted only a few times. The genes are TRBV10-3 and TRBJ1-6; D not certain. This CDR3 region has 13 residues. The germline V gene encodes CDR1 ENHRY and CDR2 SYGVKD. Trimming pared 5 bases from V and 9 bases from J, leaving 11 bases between. The CDR3 DNA follows: TGTGCCATCAGTTCGGGTGTGAGTTCACCCCTCCACTTT. Protein product: CAISSGVSSPLHF.

This clone was observed a handful of times. The chain carries TRBV10-3 and TRBJ2-7, with TRBD1 identical over 7 bases. Trimming at V came to 2 bases and at J to 3 bases, leaving 10 bases not matched to a gene. The CDR3 is made up of 16 amino acids. Per the germline V gene, CDR1 is ENHRY and CDR2 is SYGVKD. The CDR3 coding sequence is TGTGCCATCAGTGAGCCGACACGGACAGGAATCTACGAGCAGTACTTC. Protein product: CAISEPTRTGIYEQYF.

Worth noting for this clone: No conserved phenylalanine or tryptophan is present at the end of the CDR3, so a read error is the likely explanation. The DNA is omitted, as the CDR3 cannot be located on it reliably, and the CDR3 follows TCRdb's listing. This rearrangement joins TRBV7-6 to TRBJ2-6. 8 amino acids form the CDR3, both terminal residues included. The germline CDR1 and CDR2 sequences are SGHVS and FNYEAQ. CDR3 amino acids: CASSLGVA.

For this clone: A single base separates this from a much larger clone, so it may be a read error. The rearrangement links TRBV27 to TRBJ2-7, with TRBD1 as a possible D gene (5 bases). This CDR3 has 14 residues. Germline assignment: CDR1 MNHEY and CDR2 SMNVEV (reference sequence). V lost 6 bases, J lost 6 bases, and 18 bases lay in between. CDR3 residues: CASSLLGHGAEQYF. DNA of the CDR3: TGTGCCAGCAGCCTCCTTGGACATGGGGCCGAGCAGTACTTC.

The chain carries TRBV20-1 and TRBJ2-1; 16 bases agree with TRBD2. This CDR3 is built from 15 residues. Germline CDR1 reads DFQATT; CDR2 reads SNEGSKA (reference sequence). J was trimmed by 12 bases and V by 2 bases; bases with no gene match: 7. The CDR3 DNA follows: TGCAGTGCTAGATCGGGACTAGCGGGAGGGCCTCGGCAGTTCTTC. Amino acid sequence: CSARSGLAGGPRQFF.

The chain recombines TRBV19 with TRBJ1-3; TRBD1 is a possible D gene (6 bases). This CDR3 is built from 14 residues. The germline V gene has CDR1 LNHDA and CDR2 SQIVND (reference sequence). Trimming took off 7 bases at V and 2 bases at J, with 12 bases between the two ends. The chain's CDR3 is CASTTGTTGNTIYF. DNA of the CDR3: TGTGCCAGTACGACCGGGACAACTGGAAACACCATATATTTT.

The CDR3 loop is CASSTGYGPYNEQFF. The CDR3 DNA reads TGTGCCAGCAGCACCGGATACGGACCTTACAATGAGCAGTTCTTC. The V call is TRBV11-2, the J call TRBJ2-1; D ambiguous. CDR1 and CDR2 (germline): SGHAT, FQNNGV. V was clipped by 5 bases and J by 4 bases, with 15 bases between them. The CDR3 spans 15 residues.

This chain joins TRBV27 and TRBJ1-1; D gene uncertain. Germline assignment: CDR1 MNHEY and CDR2 SMNVEV (reference sequence). The CDR3 has 13 amino acids. V was cut by 2 bases and J by 5 bases, with 9 bases left in between. CDR3 in DNA: TGTGCCAGCAGTTTAACAGCGAGTACTGAAGCTTTCTTT. It is translated as CASSLTASTEAFF.